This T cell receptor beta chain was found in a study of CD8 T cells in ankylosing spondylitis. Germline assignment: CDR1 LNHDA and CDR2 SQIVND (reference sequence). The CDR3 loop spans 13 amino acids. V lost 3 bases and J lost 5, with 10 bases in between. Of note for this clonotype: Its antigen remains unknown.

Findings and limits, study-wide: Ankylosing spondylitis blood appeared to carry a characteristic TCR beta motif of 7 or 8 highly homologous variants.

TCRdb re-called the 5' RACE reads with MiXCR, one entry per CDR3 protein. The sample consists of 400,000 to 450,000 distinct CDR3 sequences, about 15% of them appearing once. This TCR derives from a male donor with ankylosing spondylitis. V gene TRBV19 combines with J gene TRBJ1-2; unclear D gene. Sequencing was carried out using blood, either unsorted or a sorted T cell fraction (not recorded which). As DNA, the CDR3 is TGTGCCAGTAGTATCATCGGGGTATATGGCTACACCTTC. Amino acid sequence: CASSIIGVYGYTF. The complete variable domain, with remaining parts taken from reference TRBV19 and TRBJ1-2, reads DGGITQSPKYLFRKEGQNVTLSCEQNLNHDAMYWYRQDPGQGLRLIYYSQIVNDFQKGDIAEGYSVSREKKESFPLTVTSAQKNPTAFYLCASSIIGVYGYTFGSGTRLTVV.